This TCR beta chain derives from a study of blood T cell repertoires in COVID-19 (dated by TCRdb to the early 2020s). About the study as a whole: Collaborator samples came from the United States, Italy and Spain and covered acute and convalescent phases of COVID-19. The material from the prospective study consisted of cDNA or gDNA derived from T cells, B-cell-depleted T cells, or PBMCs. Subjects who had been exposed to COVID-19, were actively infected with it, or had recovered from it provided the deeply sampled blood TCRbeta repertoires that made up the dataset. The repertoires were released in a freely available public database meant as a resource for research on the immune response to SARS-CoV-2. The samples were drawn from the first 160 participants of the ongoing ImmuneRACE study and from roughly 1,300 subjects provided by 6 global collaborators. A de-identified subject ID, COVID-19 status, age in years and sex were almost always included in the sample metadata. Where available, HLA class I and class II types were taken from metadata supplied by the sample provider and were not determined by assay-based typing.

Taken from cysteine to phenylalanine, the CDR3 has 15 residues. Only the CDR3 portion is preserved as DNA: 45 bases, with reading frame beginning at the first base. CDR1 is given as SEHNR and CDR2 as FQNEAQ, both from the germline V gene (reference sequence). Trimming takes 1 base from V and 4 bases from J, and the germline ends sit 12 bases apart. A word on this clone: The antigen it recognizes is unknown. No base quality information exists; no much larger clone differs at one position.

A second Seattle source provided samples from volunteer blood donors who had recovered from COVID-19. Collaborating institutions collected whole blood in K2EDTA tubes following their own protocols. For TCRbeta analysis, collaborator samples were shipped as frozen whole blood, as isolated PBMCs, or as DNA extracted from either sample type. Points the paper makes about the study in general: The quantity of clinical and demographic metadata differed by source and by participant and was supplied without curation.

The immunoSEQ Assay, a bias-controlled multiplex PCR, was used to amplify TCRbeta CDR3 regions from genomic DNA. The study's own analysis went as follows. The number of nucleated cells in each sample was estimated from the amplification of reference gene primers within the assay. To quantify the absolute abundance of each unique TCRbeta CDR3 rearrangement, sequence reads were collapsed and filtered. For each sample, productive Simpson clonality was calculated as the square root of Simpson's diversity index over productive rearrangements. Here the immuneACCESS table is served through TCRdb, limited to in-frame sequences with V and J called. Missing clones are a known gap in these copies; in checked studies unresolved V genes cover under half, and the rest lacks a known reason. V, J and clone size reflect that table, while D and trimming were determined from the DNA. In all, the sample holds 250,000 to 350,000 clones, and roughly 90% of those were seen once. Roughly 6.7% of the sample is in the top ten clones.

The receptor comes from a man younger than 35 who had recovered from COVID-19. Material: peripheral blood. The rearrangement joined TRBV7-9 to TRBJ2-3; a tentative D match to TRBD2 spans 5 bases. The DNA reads TGTGCCAGCAGCTTAGGGCGAGGAGCGGCAGATACGCAGTATTTT. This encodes CASSLGRGAADTQYF.